The 14 T cell receptor beta chains below all came from one sample that was sequenced in a study of PD-L1 blockade in urothelial cancer. Sequencing was performed with immunoSEQ multiplex PCR; in TCRdb, only in-frame clones are kept and a portion is missing. Of over 50,000 clones in the sample, roughly 84% are singletons; the top ten hold under 3%. The material sequenced was PBMCs, taken around atezolizumab (anti-PD-L1) treatment. The receptors stem from a man aged 50-59 years with urothelial cancer.

The rearrangement links TRBV5-1 to TRBJ2-1; D not certain. Germline assignment: CDR1 SGHRS and CDR2 YFSETQ. This CDR3 is 12 amino acids long. V lost 0 bases to trimming and J lost 8 bases, with 6 bases between them. In DNA, the CDR3 is TGCGCCAGCAGCTTGGAACGGGATGAGCAGTTCTTC. As protein: CASSLERDEQFF.

The rearrangement joins TRBV4-2 to TRBJ2-7; no reliable D call. The V gene's germline CDR1 is LGHNA and CDR2 YNFKEQ. V was pared by 2 bases and J by 5 bases, with 10 bases between. The CDR3 contains 13 residues. The CDR3 loop reads CASSQIPLDEQYF. As DNA, the CDR3 is TGTGCCAGCAGCCAAATCCCTTTAGACGAGCAGTACTTC.

The chain combines TRBV5-4 with TRBJ1-4; 7 bases agree with TRBD1. Germline V lookup: CDR1 SGHNT, CDR2 YYREEE (reference sequence). This CDR3 region has 16 residues. V was pared by 4 bases and J by 6 bases, with 12 bases of the junction left unmatched. This CDR3 is CASSAAQTGRHEKLFF. Written as DNA, the CDR3 is TGTGCCAGCAGCGCAGCCCAGACAGGGAGGCATGAAAAACTGTTTTTT.

The chain employs TRBV30 and TRBJ2-5; a possible D gene is TRBD1 (6 bases). The CDR3 has 15 amino acids. The V end lost 0 bases, the J end lost 8 bases, and 19 bases lay between the germline ends. The germline V gene has CDR1 GTSNPN and CDR2 SVGIG (reference sequence). Written as DNA, the CDR3 is TGTGCCTGGAGTGTAATCCAGGGGCCAAGAGAAACCCAGTACTTC. Its protein product is CAWSVIQGPRETQYF.

The chain combines TRBV6-5 with TRBJ1-1; TRBD1 aligns across 10 bases. Per the germline V gene, CDR1 is MNHEY and CDR2 is SVGAGI. J was trimmed by 2 bases and V by 5 bases; bases with no gene match: 5. There are 15 residues in the CDR3. This CDR3 is CASSGTGESNTEAFF. The CDR3 coding sequence is TGTGCCAGCAGTGGGACAGGGGAGAGCAACACTGAAGCTTTCTTT.

The V and J genes are TRBV28 and TRBJ2-5; no firm D call. V gave up 6 bases and J gave up 5 bases, with 13 bases separating them. CDR1 is MDHEN and CDR2 is SYDVKM in the germline V gene. The CDR3 runs to 13 residues. CDR3 nucleotide sequence: TGTGCCAGCAGCATCAGGCGCCCTGAGACCCAGTACTTC. Translating it yields CASSIRRPETQYF.

This sequence joins TRBV10-3 and TRBJ1-2; D not certain. Germline lookup yields CDR1 ENHRY and CDR2 SYGVKD. The CDR3 is 14 amino acids. Trimming pared 3 bases from V and 4 bases from J, leaving 12 bases between. CDR3: CAISDGRPGYGYTF. The DNA for the CDR3 is TGTGCCATCAGTGACGGCAGACCGGGCTATGGCTACACCTTC.

V is TRBV19 and J is TRBJ2-4; a possible D gene is TRBD2 (6 bases). This CDR3 region has 18 residues. Per the germline V gene, CDR1 is LNHDA and CDR2 is SQIVND (reference sequence). V lost 0 bases, J lost 4 bases, and 19 bases lay in between. CDR3 region: CASSIDLVTPRGKNIQYF. The CDR3 coding sequence is TGTGCCAGTAGTATAGATCTGGTGACCCCACGGGGGAAAAACATTCAGTACTTC. The whole variable domain, filled in from reference TRBV19 and TRBJ2-4, reads DGGITQSPKYLFRKEGQNVTLSCEQNLNHDAMYWYRQDPGQGLRLIYYSQIVNDFQKGDIAEGYSVSREKKESFPLTVTSAQKNPTAFYLCASSIDLVTPRGKNIQYFGAGTRLSVL.

This clone has only one observation. CDR3 loop: CASRADRAGNQPQHF. CDR3 in DNA: TGTGCCAGCAGAGCGGACAGGGCCGGCAATCAGCCCCAGCATTTT. This chain uses TRBV5-5 with TRBJ1-5; 8 nucleotides agree with TRBD1. With V trimmed by 5 bases and J by 2 bases, 6 bases remained unmatched. The CDR3 length is 15 residues. Germline CDR1 is SGHKS and CDR2 is YYEKEE (reference sequence).

This clone was seen only once. The rearrangement joins TRBV28 to TRBJ1-5, with 12 positions matching TRBD1. From germline, CDR1 is MDHEN and CDR2 SYDVKM. This CDR3 has 15 amino acids. Trimming removed 4 bases from V and 7 bases from J; junction bases left unmatched: 5. As DNA, the CDR3 is TGTGCCAGCAGTTCCGGGACAGGGGGCGCGCAGCCCCAGCATTTT. Its translation: CASSSGTGGAQPQHF.

About this clone itself: At one end the junction does not follow the germline gene, possibly because of a read error. This rearrangement joins TRBV7-7 to TRBJ2-5; 10 nucleotides align to TRBD2. The CDR3 is 14 amino acids. CDR1 SSHAT and CDR2 FNYEAQ come from the germline V gene (reference sequence). CDR3 nucleotide sequence: TGTGCTAGCAGCTTAGCGGGAGGACAAGAGACCCAGTACTTC. This encodes CASSLAGGQETQYF.

The chain links TRBV30 to TRBJ2-7, with TRBD2 matching over 10 bases. This CDR3 spans 14 amino acids. The V and J ends lost 0 bases and 5 bases, in that order; junction bases with no gene match: 4. The V gene's germline CDR1 is GTSNPN and CDR2 SVGIG (reference sequence). The CDR3 nucleotides are TGTGCCTGGAGTGTAGCGGGAGGGCCGGACGAGCAGTACTTC. It specifies CAWSVAGGPDEQYF. Full variable domain (outside the CDR3, taken from reference TRBV30 and TRBJ2-7): SQTIHQWPATLVQPVGSPLSLECTVEGTSNPNLYWYRQAAGRGLQLLFYSVGIGQISSEVPQNLSASRPQDRQFILSSKKLLLSDSGFYLCAWSVAGGPDEQYFGPGTRLTVT.

This chain uses TRBV5-1 with TRBJ2-1; 9 nucleotides match TRBD1. The germline CDR1 and CDR2 sequences are SGHRS and YFSETQ. Trimming removed 4 bases from V and 6 bases from J; junction bases left unmatched: 8. This CDR3 has 15 amino acids. CDR3 DNA sequence: TGCGCCAGCAGCCCCGGTACAGGGGGCCTCAATGAGCAGTTCTTC. Amino acids: CASSPGTGGLNEQFF.

The J gene is TRBJ1-1, the V gene TRBV18; possible D gene TRBD1, 6 bases. Germline CDR1 KGHSH, CDR2 LQKENI. This CDR3 contains 15 residues. Trimming cost V 3 bases and J 1 base, with 12 bases left between them. The CDR3 DNA follows: TGTGCCAGCTCACCGCTGGACAGTTCGAACACTGAAGCTTTCTTT. Encoded protein: CASSPLDSSNTEAFF.